Listed here are 32 T cell receptor beta chains from one sample, sequenced in a study of CD8+ T cells in alopecia areata. Reverse transcribed after extraction, RNA yielded cDNA as the sequencing template. TCRdb's copy holds only in-frame clones and misses some; the assay was immunoSEQ multiplex PCR. The sample includes about 190,000 clones, around three fifths of them seen just once. The sample consisted of CD4+ T cells sorted from blood, taken at week 0. The receptors were sampled from a human donor with alopecia areata.

The chain has TRBV5-6 and TRBJ1-1, with D possibly TRBD1 on 5 matching bases. The CDR3 has 13 amino acids. Trimming removed 2 bases from V and 2 bases from J, with 7 bases in between. Germline loops: CDR1 SGHDT, CDR2 YYEEEE. The CDR3 sequence: CASSFGGNTEAFF. CDR3 nucleotide sequence: TGTGCCAGCAGCTTTGGGGGTAACACTGAAGCTTTCTTT.

The chain recombines TRBV30 with TRBJ1-3; D ambiguous. Germline lookup yields CDR1 GTSNPN and CDR2 SVGIG (reference sequence). CDR3 length: 13 residues. The V end was cut by 1 base, the J end by 1 base, with 5 bases between. The CDR3, as DNA: TGTGCCTGGAGTGCGTCTTCTGGAAACACCATATATTTT. This encodes CAWSASSGNTIYF.

The V call is TRBV29-1, the J call TRBJ2-7, with 8 bases matching TRBD1. CDR1 SQVTM and CDR2 ANQGSEA come from the germline V gene. V lost 6 bases and J lost 3; bases outside the gene matches: 7. The CDR3 runs 13 residues. The CDR3 coding sequence is TGCAGCGTACCAGGACAGGGTGGCTACGAGCAGTACTTC. Translating it yields CSVPGQGGYEQYF.

V and J are TRBV29-1 and TRBJ2-7; D ambiguous. The germline gives CDR1 SQVTM, CDR2 ANQGSEA. V was trimmed by 4 bases and J by 2 bases, leaving 12 bases between them. The CDR3 runs to 13 residues. CDR3 region: CSVVLAWTYEQYF. The CDR3 DNA reads TGCAGCGTTGTCCTTGCTTGGACCTACGAGCAGTACTTC.

The chain employs TRBV9 and TRBJ2-7, with 7 bases matching TRBD1. V dropped 2 bases and J dropped 0; count of bases not matched to a gene: 5. Germline loops: CDR1 SGDLS, CDR2 YYNGEE. The CDR3 length is 15 residues. CDR3 loop: CASSVGTADSYEQYF. In DNA, the CDR3 is TGTGCCAGCAGCGTGGGGACAGCGGACTCCTACGAGCAGTACTTC. The full variable domain, in which reference TRBV9 and TRBJ2-7 provide the parts outside the CDR3, is DSGVTQTPKHLITATGQRVTLRCSPRSGDLSVYWYQQSLDQGLQFLIQYYNGEERAKGNILERFSAQQFPDLHSELNLSSLELGDSALYFCASSVGTADSYEQYFGPGTRLTVT.

This chain links TRBV7-6 with TRBJ1-2; D ambiguous. CDR1 is SGHVS, CDR2 FNYEAQ, per germline. The CDR3 consists of 15 residues. Trimming shortened V by 4 bases and J by 2 bases, and 14 bases separated the two germline ends. The CDR3 sequence is CASSSQPTSNYGYTF. In DNA form, the CDR3 reads TGTGCCAGCAGCTCGCAACCGACTTCAAACTATGGCTACACCTTC.

CDR3 sequence reads: CASSDSGPREQFF. The CDR3 DNA reads as TGCGCCAGCAGCGACTCCGGGCCCCGTGAGCAGTTCTTC. The V call is TRBV5-1, the J call TRBJ2-1; D not resolved. Trimming took 4 bases from V and 9 from J, leaving 14 bases between them. This CDR3 contains 13 residues. CDR1 and CDR2 (germline): SGHRS, YFSETQ.

The rearrangement links TRBV5-1 to TRBJ1-6; D ambiguous. Germline CDR1 and CDR2: SGHRS and YFSETQ. V gave up 4 bases and J gave up 7 bases, with 9 bases separating them. The length of the CDR3 is 13 residues. As DNA, the CDR3 is TGCGCCAGCAGCCTGAGTGACAATTCACCCCTCCACTTT. Protein: CASSLSDNSPLHF.

The chain has TRBV30 and TRBJ2-7; TRBD2 matches 8 bases. Losses at the gene ends were 3 bases for V and 2 bases for J; bases not matched to a gene: 6. The germline V gene has CDR1 GTSNPN and CDR2 SVGIG (reference sequence). The CDR3 contains 14 residues. The DNA of the CDR3 is TGTGCCTGGAGCGGGGGGGGGAACGCCTACGAGCAGTACTTC. Translating gives CAWSGGGNAYEQYF.

The rearrangement joins TRBV27 to TRBJ1-1, with D perhaps TRBD1 (5 bases). CDR1 and CDR2 from the germline V gene are MNHEY and SMNVEV (reference sequence). The CDR3 length is 13 residues. Trimming took 1 base from V and 6 from J, leaving 9 bases between them. The DNA of the CDR3 is TGTGCCAGCAGTTTATGGCAGGGCGCTGAAGCTTTCTTT. This codes for CASSLWQGAEAFF.

The chain couples TRBV30 to TRBJ1-4; D is uncertain. Germline-derived CDR1 and CDR2 are GTSNPN and SVGIG (reference sequence). V shed 3 bases and J shed 1 base, with 6 bases lying between them. The length of the CDR3 is 13 residues. The DNA for the CDR3 is TGTGCCTGGAGCCCAAAAACTAATGAAAAACTGTTTTTT. Its protein is CAWSPKTNEKLFF. Combining the CDR3 with reference TRBV30 and TRBJ1-4 gives the whole variable domain SQTIHQWPATLVQPVGSPLSLECTVEGTSNPNLYWYRQAAGRGLQLLFYSVGIGQISSEVPQNLSASRPQDRQFILSSKKLLLSDSGFYLCAWSPKTNEKLFFGSGTQLSVL.

The gene calls are TRBV15 and TRBJ1-2; 7 nucleotides line up with TRBD1. Germline CDR1 reads LNHNV; CDR2 reads YYDKDF (reference sequence). The CDR3 totals 15 residues. The trim removed 7 bases at V and 8 bases at J, leaving 16 bases unmatched. CDR3 amino acids: CATMGTVDHSGGYTF. For the CDR3, the DNA is TGTGCCACCATGGGGACAGTAGACCATTCTGGGGGCTACACCTTC.

This clone appeared a few times. The J gene is TRBJ1-5, the V gene TRBV30; no clear D gene. The CDR3 runs to 14 residues. V lost 2 bases and J 1 base, leaving 9 bases between the germline ends. Germline V lookup: CDR1 GTSNPN, CDR2 SVGIG (reference sequence). The CDR3 bases are TGTGCCTGGAGTAGTTTGAGAAGCAATCAGCCCCAGCATTTT. It specifies CAWSSLRSNQPQHF. The whole variable domain, remainder taken from reference TRBV30 and TRBJ1-5, is SQTIHQWPATLVQPVGSPLSLECTVEGTSNPNLYWYRQAAGRGLQLLFYSVGIGQISSEVPQNLSASRPQDRQFILSSKKLLLSDSGFYLCAWSSLRSNQPQHFGDGTRLSIL.

This clone turned up a few times. The CDR3 DNA follows: TGTGCCAGCAGTGACTGGACGGTTTCCTACGAGCAGTACTTC. Its protein is CASSDWTVSYEQYF. The rearrangement uses TRBV6-1 and TRBJ2-7; D not certain. Germline CDR1 and CDR2: MNHNS and SASEGT. V lost 3 bases and J lost 1, with 10 bases in between. This CDR3 is built from 14 residues.

The chain couples TRBV30 to TRBJ1-5; D gene ambiguous. Germline assignment: CDR1 GTSNPN and CDR2 SVGIG (reference sequence). The CDR3 covers 14 residues. The V and J ends lost 3 bases and 0 bases respectively, with 9 bases between them. In DNA, the CDR3 is TGTGCCTGGAGCACCCCGGGTAGCAATCAGCCCCAGCATTTT. It translates to CAWSTPGSNQPQHF.

Written as DNA, the CDR3 is TGTGCCTGGAGGGGAAGCGGTAATTCACCCCTCCACTTT. Residues: CAWRGSGNSPLHF. The chain employs TRBV30 and TRBJ1-6; no clear D gene. Trimming cost V 3 bases and J 6 bases, with 9 bases left between them. The CDR3 has 13 amino acids. From germline, CDR1 is GTSNPN and CDR2 SVGIG (reference sequence).

This clone was seen repeatedly, ten times or more. The rearrangement links TRBV5-1 to TRBJ1-1, with a tentative D call TRBD1 (5 bases). The germline CDR1 and CDR2 sequences are SGHRS and YFSETQ. The CDR3 has 14 amino acids. Trimming removed 2 bases from V and 4 bases from J, with 12 bases in between. CDR3 DNA: TGCGCCAGCAGCTTTGACACTGGGGGCACTGAAGCTTTCTTT. As protein: CASSFDTGGTEAFF.

V gene TRBV7-2 combines with J gene TRBJ2-1, with TRBD2 matching over 7 bases. The germline V gene encodes CDR1 SGHTA and CDR2 FQGNSA. Trimming took 1 base from V and 5 from J; bases not matched to a gene: 5. The CDR3 spans 15 residues. CDR3 sequence: CASSLVQRGNNEQFF. The CDR3 DNA reads as TGTGCCAGCAGCTTAGTCCAGCGGGGTAACAATGAGCAGTTCTTC.

V and J are TRBV2 and TRBJ1-5; 8 bases line up with TRBD1. The CDR3 extends over 14 amino acids. Germline V gene sequence: CDR1 SNHLY, CDR2 FYNNEI. Losses at the gene ends were 6 bases for V and 4 bases for J; bases not matched to a gene: 5. CDR3 DNA: TGTGCCAGCAGCCAGGACAGGGTTAATCAGCCCCAGCATTTT. This sequence encodes CASSQDRVNQPQHF.

This clone was found many times. The chain carries TRBV10-3 and TRBJ2-1; D possibly corresponds to TRBD2 (6 bases). This CDR3 is built from 14 residues. V shed 6 bases and J shed 0 bases, with 9 bases lying between them. CDR1 is ENHRY and CDR2 is SYGVKD in the germline V gene. The CDR3, as DNA: TGTGCCATCAGGGGACTTAGCTCCTACAATGAGCAGTTCTTC. Protein product: CAIRGLSSYNEQFF.

The genes are TRBV6-4 and TRBJ1-2, with a tentative D call TRBD1 (5 bases). The germline V gene has CDR1 MRHNA and CDR2 SNTAGT. The CDR3 runs 15 residues. Deletions cut 4 bases from V and 2 bases from J, with 14 bases between. The CDR3 sequence: CASSATGTANYGYTF. The CDR3 nucleotides are TGTGCCAGCAGTGCCACCGGGACGGCGAACTATGGCTACACCTTC.

The chain couples TRBV29-1 to TRBJ1-1; D is undetermined. Germline V gives CDR1 SQVTM, CDR2 ANQGSEA. CDR3 length: 13 amino acids. The ends were cut back, 5 bases at V and 2 bases at J, with 12 bases in the middle. The CDR3 region has the DNA TGCAGCGTTTCCTTTCAAGCAAACACTGAAGCTTTCTTT. Translation gives CSVSFQANTEAFF.

The gene calls are TRBV14 and TRBJ2-6; TRBD1 matches 9 bases. V lost 4 bases and J lost 3; bases outside the gene matches: 7. Looked up from germline, CDR1 is SGHDN and CDR2 is FVKESK. This CDR3 contains 17 residues. DNA of the CDR3: TGTGCCAGCAGCCTTGGGACAGGGACGTTTGGGGCCAACGTCCTGACTTTC. It specifies CASSLGTGTFGANVLTF.

This clone turned up a few times. In nucleotides, the CDR3 is TGCAGCGCCCGATTCTTGGGGGAGCTGTTTTTT. Its translation: CSARFLGELFF. The chain recombines TRBV29-1 with TRBJ2-2; D unresolved. This CDR3 contains 11 residues. Germline CDR1 is SQVTM and CDR2 is ANQGSEA. V was cut by 7 bases and J by 8 bases, with 11 bases left in between.

This chain joins TRBV29-1 and TRBJ1-5, with D tentatively TRBD1 (6 bases). The CDR3 is 14 amino acids. The V end was cut by 4 bases, the J end by 0 bases, with 10 bases between. Looked up from germline, CDR1 is SQVTM and CDR2 is ANQGSEA. CDR3 sequence (DNA): TGCAGCGTTGCGGCAGGGGATAGCAATCAGCCCCAGCATTTT. It specifies CSVAAGDSNQPQHF.

The chain links TRBV18 to TRBJ2-3, with 7 bases identical to TRBD1. CDR3 length: 17 residues. J lost 0 bases, V lost 3 bases, and 9 bases had no gene match. Germline CDR1 and CDR2: KGHSH and LQKENI. The DNA of the CDR3 is TGTGCCAGCTCACCCGCGAAGGGGGCGACTAGCACAGATACGCAGTATTTT. Translation: CASSPAKGATSTDTQYF.

The chain has TRBV4-1 and TRBJ2-3; TRBD2 aligns across 7 bases. This CDR3 has 15 amino acids. With V trimmed by 4 bases and J by 1 base, 5 bases remained unmatched. The germline gives CDR1 MGHRA, CDR2 YSYEKL. The CDR3 loop reads CASSRTSGGTDTQYF. CDR3 DNA: TGCGCCAGCAGCCGAACAAGCGGGGGCACAGATACGCAGTATTTT.

V usage is TRBV2 and J usage is TRBJ1-2, with 12 bases that match TRBD1. CDR1 SNHLY and CDR2 FYNNEI come from the germline V gene. Trimming took 7 bases from V and 3 from J; bases not matched to a gene: 9. The CDR3 extends over 16 amino acids. CDR3 DNA: TGTGCCAGCAAAGAGGGGACAGGGGGCATGTACTATGGCTACACCTTC. It codes for CASKEGTGGMYYGYTF.

The V call is TRBV27, the J call TRBJ1-1; the match to TRBD1 covers 7 bases. The V segment lost 6 bases and the J segment 0 bases; nucleotides outside the gene matches: 7. The CDR3 has 15 residues. Germline CDR1 MNHEY, CDR2 SMNVEV (reference sequence). The CDR3 protein is CASRGTANMNTEAFF. CDR3 bases: TGTGCCAGCAGGGGGACAGCAAACATGAACACTGAAGCTTTCTTT.

This chain uses TRBV5-1 with TRBJ2-5; TRBD2 might be the D (7 bases). V was pared by 1 base and J by 5 bases, with 12 bases between. The CDR3 is 14 residues long. The germline gives CDR1 SGHRS, CDR2 YFSETQ. The CDR3 here is CASSLTRGAETQYF. Here the CDR3 DNA reads TGCGCCAGCAGCTTGACCCGGGGGGCGGAGACCCAGTACTTC.

V is TRBV4-1 and J is TRBJ1-2; no reliable D call. V dropped 4 bases and J dropped 4 bases, with 13 bases sitting between them. CDR3 length: 14 residues. Germline assignment: CDR1 MGHRA and CDR2 YSYEKL. CDR3 loop: CASSRLQTPYGYTF. CDR3 DNA sequence: TGCGCCAGCAGCCGGTTACAGACCCCCTATGGCTACACCTTC.

The chain is built from TRBV29-1 and TRBJ2-7; D not resolved. The germline V gene encodes CDR1 SQVTM and CDR2 ANQGSEA. The V gene lost 4 bases and the J gene lost 3 bases, with 13 bases spanning the gap. This CDR3 comprises 13 residues. The CDR3 nucleotides are TGCAGCGTTGGGGGTGGCAGGAGCTACGAGCAGTACTTC. Encoded protein: CSVGGGRSYEQYF.